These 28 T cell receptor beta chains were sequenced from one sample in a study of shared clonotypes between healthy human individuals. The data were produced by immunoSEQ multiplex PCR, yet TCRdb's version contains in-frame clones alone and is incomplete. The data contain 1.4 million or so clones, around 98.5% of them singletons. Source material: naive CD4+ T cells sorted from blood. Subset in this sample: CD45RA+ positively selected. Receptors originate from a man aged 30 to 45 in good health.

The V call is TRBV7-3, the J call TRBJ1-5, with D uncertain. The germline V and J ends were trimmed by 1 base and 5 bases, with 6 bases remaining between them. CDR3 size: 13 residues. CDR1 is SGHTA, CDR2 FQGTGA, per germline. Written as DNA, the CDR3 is TGTGCCAGCAGCTTAAACCCCGATCAGCCCCAGCATTTT. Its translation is CASSLNPDQPQHF. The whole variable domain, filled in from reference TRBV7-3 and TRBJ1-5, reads GAGVSQTPSNKVTEKGKYVELRCDPISGHTALYWYRQSLGQGPEFLIYFQGTGAADDSGLPNDRFFAVRPEGSVSTLKIQRTERGDSAVYLCASSLNPDQPQHFGDGTRLSIL.

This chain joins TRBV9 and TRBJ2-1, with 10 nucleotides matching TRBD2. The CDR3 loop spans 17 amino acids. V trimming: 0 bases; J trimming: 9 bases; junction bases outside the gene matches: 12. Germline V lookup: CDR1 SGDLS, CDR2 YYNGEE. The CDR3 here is CASSVVASGSQSPEQFF. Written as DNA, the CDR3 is TGTGCCAGCAGCGTAGTGGCTAGCGGGAGTCAGTCCCCTGAGCAGTTCTTC.

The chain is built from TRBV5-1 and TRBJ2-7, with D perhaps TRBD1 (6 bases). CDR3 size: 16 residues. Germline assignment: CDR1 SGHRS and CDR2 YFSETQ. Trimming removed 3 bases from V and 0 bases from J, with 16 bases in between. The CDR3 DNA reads TGCGCCAGCAGCTCAGCCTTTGACAGGAGCTCCTACGAGCAGTACTTC. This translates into CASSSAFDRSSYEQYF.

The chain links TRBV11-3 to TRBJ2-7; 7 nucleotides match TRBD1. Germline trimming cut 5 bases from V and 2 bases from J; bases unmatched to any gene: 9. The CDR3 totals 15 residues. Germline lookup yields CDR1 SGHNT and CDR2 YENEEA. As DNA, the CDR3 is TGTGCCAGCAGCCCGTCCGAGGACAGGACCTACGAGCAGTACTTC. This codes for CASSPSEDRTYEQYF.

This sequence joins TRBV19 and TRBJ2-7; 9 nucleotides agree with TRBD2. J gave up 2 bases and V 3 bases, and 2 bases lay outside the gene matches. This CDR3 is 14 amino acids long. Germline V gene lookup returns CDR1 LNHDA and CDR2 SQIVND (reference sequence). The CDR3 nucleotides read TGTGCCAGTAGTATTAGCGGGAGCACCTACGAGCAGTACTTC. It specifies CASSISGSTYEQYF.

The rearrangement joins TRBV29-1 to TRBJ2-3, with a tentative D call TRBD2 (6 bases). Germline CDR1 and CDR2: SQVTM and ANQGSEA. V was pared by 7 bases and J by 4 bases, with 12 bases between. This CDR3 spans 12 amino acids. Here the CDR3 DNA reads TGCAGCGGCGGGGTGGTAGCAGATACGCAGTATTTT. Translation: CSGGVVADTQYF.

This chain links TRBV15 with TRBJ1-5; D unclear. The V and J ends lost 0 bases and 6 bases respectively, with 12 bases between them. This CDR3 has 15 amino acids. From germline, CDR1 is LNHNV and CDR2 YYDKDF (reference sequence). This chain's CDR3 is CATSRDLRGSQPQHF. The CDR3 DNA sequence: TGTGCCACCAGCAGAGACCTTCGGGGAAGTCAGCCCCAGCATTTT.

As DNA, the CDR3 is TGTGCCAGCAGCTTCGGACTAGCGGATAGCTCCTACAATGAGCAGTTCTTC. Translating gives CASSFGLADSSYNEQFF. The chain has TRBV7-8 and TRBJ2-1; the match to TRBD2 covers 10 bases. Losses at the gene ends were 3 bases for V and 0 bases for J; bases not matched to a gene: 5. Germline CDR1 is SGHVS and CDR2 is FQNEAQ. The CDR3 sequence is 17 residues long.

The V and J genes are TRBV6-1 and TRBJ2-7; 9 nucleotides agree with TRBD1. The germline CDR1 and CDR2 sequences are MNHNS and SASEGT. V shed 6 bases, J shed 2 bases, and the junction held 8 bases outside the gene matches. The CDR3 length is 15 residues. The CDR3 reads CASRPGTGRTYEQYF. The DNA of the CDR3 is TGTGCCAGCAGACCCGGGACAGGGCGAACCTACGAGCAGTACTTC.

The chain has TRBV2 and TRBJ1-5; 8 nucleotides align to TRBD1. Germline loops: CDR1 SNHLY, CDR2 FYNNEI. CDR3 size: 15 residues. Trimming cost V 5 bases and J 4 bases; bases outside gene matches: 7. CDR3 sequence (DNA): TGTGCCAGCAGTCCTGGACAGGGTACAAATCAGCCCCAGCATTTT. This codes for CASSPGQGTNQPQHF.

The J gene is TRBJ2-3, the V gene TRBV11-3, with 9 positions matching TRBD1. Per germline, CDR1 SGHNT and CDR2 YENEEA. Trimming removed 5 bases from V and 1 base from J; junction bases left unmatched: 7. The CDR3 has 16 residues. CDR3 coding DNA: TGTGCCAGCAGCCGGACAGGGGTTGGCGGCACAGATACGCAGTATTTT. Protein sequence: CASSRTGVGGTDTQYF.

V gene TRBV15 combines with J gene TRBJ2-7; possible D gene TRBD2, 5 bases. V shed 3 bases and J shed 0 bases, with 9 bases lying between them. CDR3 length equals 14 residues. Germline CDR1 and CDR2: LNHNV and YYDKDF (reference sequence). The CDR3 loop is CATSRVASSYEQYF. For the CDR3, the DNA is TGTGCCACCAGCAGGGTAGCGAGCTCCTACGAGCAGTACTTC.

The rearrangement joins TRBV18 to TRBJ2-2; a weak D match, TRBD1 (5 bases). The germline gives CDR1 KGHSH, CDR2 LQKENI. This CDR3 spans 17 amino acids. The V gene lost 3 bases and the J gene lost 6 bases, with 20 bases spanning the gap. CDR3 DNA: TGTGCCAGCTCACCCCAGACAGTAAAGATTGGTGCCGGGGAGCTGTTTTTT. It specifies CASSPQTVKIGAGELFF.

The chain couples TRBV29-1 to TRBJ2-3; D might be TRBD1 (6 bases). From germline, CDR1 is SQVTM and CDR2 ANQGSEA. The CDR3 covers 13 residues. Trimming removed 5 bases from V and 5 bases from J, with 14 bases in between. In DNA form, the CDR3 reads TGCAGCGTTTCGGACAGCGGACGAGATACGCAGTATTTT. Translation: CSVSDSGRDTQYF.

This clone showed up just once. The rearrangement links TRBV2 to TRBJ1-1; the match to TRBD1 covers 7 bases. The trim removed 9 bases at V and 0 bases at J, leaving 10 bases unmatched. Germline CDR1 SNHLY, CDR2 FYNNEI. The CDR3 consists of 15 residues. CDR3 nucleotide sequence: TGTGCCAGTCTCCGGGACAGAAGTGTGAACACTGAAGCTTTCTTT. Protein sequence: CASLRDRSVNTEAFF.

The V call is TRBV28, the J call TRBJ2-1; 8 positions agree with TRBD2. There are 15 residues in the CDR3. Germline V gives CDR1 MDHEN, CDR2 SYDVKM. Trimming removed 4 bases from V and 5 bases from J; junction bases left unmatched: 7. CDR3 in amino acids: CASSSGGRLNNEQFF. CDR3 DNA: TGTGCCAGCAGTTCTGGCGGGAGGCTTAACAATGAGCAGTTCTTC. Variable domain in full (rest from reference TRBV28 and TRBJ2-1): DVKVTQSSRYLVKRTGEKVFLECVQDMDHENMFWYRQDPGLGLRLIYFSYDVKMKEKGDIPEGYSVSREKKERFSLILESASTNQTSMYLCASSSGGRLNNEQFFGPGTRLTVL.

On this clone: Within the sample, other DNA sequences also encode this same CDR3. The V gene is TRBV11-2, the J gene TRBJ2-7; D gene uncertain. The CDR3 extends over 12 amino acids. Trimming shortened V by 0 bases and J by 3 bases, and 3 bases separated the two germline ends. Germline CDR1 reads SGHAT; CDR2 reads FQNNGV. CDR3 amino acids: CASSLEFYEQYF. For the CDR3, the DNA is TGTGCCAGCAGCTTAGAGTTCTACGAGCAGTACTTC. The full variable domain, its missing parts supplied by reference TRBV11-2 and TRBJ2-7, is EAGVAQSPRYKIIEKRQSVAFWCNPISGHATLYWYQQILGQGPKLLIQFQNNGVVDDSQLPKDRFSAERLKGVDSTLKIQPAKLEDSAVYLCASSLEFYEQYFGPGTRLTVT.

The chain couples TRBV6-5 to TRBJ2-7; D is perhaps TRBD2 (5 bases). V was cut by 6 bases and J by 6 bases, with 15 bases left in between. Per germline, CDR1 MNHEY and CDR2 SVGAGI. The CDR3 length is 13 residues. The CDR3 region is CASRLDRAREQYF. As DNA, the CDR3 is TGTGCCAGCAGACTAGATCGGGCGCGCGAGCAGTACTTC.

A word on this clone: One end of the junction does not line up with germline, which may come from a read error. This chain's CDR3 is CASSLGTGLGEKLFF. Written as DNA, the CDR3 is TGTGCCAGCAGTTTGGGGACAGGGCTTGGGGAAAAACTGTTTTTT. The V call is TRBV5-5, the J call TRBJ1-4; 9 positions agree with TRBD1. The CDR3 extends over 15 amino acids. CDR1 is SGHKS and CDR2 is YYEKEE in the germline V gene (reference sequence).

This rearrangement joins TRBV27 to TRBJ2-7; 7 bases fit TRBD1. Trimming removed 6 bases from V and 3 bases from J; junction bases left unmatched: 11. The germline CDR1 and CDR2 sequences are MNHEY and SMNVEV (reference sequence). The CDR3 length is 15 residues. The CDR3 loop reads CASRKLQGNVYEQYF. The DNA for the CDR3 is TGTGCCAGCAGGAAGCTACAGGGGAACGTCTACGAGCAGTACTTC.

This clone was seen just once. DNA for the CDR3: TGTGCCAGCAGTAAAACTAGCGGGAGAAATAATGAGCAGTTCTTC. Translated: CASSKTSGRNNEQFF. The V and J genes are TRBV6-5 and TRBJ2-1; 11 bases match TRBD2. The CDR3 contains 15 residues. The J segment lost 7 bases and the V segment lost 5 bases, leaving 7 bases of the junction unmatched. Germline assignment: CDR1 MNHEY and CDR2 SVGAGI.

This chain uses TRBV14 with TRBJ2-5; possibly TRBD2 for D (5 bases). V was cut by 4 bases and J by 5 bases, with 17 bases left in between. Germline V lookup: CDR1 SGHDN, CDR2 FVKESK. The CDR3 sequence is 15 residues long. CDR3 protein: CASSPGDYKRETQYF. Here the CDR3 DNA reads TGTGCCAGCAGCCCCGGTGACTACAAAAGGGAGACCCAGTACTTC.

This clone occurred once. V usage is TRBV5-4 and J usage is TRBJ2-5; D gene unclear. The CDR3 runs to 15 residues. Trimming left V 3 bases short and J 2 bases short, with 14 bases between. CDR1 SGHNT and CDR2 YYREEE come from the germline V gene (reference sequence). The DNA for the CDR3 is TGTGCCAGCAGCTCCACTGATCGCCCTCAAGAGACCCAGTACTTC. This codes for CASSSTDRPQETQYF. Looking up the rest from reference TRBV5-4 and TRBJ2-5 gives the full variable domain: ETGVTQSPTHLIKTRGQQVTLRCSSQSGHNTVSWYQQALGQGPQFIFQYYREEENGRGNFPPRFSGLQFPNYSSELNVNALELDDSALYLCASSSTDRPQETQYFGPGTRLLVL.

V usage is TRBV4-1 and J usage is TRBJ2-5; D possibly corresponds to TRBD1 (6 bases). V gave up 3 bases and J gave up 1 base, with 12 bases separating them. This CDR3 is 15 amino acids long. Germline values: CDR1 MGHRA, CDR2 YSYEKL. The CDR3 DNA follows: TGCGCCAGCAGCCAGACAGGCCTCCCCCAAGAGACCCAGTACTTC. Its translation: CASSQTGLPQETQYF.

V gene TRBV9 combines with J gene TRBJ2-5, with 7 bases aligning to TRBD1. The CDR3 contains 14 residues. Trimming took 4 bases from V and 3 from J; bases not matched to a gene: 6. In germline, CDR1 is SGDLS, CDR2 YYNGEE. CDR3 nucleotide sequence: TGTGCCAGCAGCCGCCTCGGGACAGAAGAGACCCAGTACTTC. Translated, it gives CASSRLGTEETQYF.

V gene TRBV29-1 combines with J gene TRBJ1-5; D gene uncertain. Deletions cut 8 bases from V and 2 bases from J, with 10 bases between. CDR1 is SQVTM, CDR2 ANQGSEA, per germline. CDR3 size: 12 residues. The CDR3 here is CSFKLGNQPQHF. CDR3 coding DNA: TGCAGCTTTAAGTTGGGCAATCAGCCCCAGCATTTT.

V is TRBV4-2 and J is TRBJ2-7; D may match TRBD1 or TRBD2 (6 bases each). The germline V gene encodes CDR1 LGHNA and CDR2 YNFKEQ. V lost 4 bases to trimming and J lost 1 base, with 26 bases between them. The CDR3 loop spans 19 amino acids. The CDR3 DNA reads TGTGCCAGCAGCCCCAATAGAGGGGGGAGTTTCATGAAGTCCTACGAGCAGTACTTC. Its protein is CASSPNRGGSFMKSYEQYF.

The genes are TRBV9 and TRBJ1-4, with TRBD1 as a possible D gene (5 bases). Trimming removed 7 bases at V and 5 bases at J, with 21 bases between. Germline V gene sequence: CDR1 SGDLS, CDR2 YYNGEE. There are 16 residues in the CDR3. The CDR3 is CASGPEGAGRNEKLFF. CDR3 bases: TGTGCCAGCGGACCCGAGGGAGCGGGGCGCAATGAAAAACTGTTTTTT.